The 12 T cell receptor beta chains below all came from one sample that was sequenced in a study of OX40 agonist ivuxolimab in advanced cancers. Profiled with immunoSEQ multiplex PCR; TCRdb holds only in-frame clones, not every one. Among roughly 86,000 clones, roughly 90% were seen once, and the ten largest hold 0.69%. Sequenced here: CD4+ or CD8+ T cells sorted from blood, sampled in a trial of the OX40 agonist ivuxolimab. The receptors shown here come from an adult with an advanced solid tumor such as melanoma, head and neck, liver or kidney cancer.

The chain is built from TRBV6-5 and TRBJ1-1; no reliable D call. Looked up from germline, CDR1 is MNHEY and CDR2 is SVGAGI. There are 15 residues in the CDR3. The V gene lost 2 bases and the J gene lost 2 bases, with 12 bases spanning the gap. The CDR3 region has the DNA TGTGCCAGCAGTTACCGACGGGTCGGTAACACTGAAGCTTTCTTT. Translated, it gives CASSYRRVGNTEAFF.

V gene TRBV7-9 combines with J gene TRBJ2-2, with TRBD2 matching 9 bases. Germline CDR1 is SEHNR and CDR2 is FQNEAQ (reference sequence). The CDR3 extends over 14 amino acids. Trimming removed 7 bases from V and 6 bases from J; junction bases left unmatched: 6. The CDR3 nucleotides read TGTGCCAGCATAGCGGGAGAAGTCCCCGGGGAGCTGTTTTTT. It yields the protein CASIAGEVPGELFF. The full variable domain, in which reference TRBV7-9 and TRBJ2-2 provide the parts outside the CDR3, is DTGVSQNPRHKITKRGQNVTFRCDPISEHNRLYWYRQTLGQGPEFLTYFQNEAQLEKSRLLSDRFSAERPKGSFSTLEIQRTEQGDSAMYLCASIAGEVPGELFFGEGSRLTVL.

The chain recombines TRBV28 with TRBJ2-4; 8 bases align to TRBD1. From germline, CDR1 is MDHEN and CDR2 SYDVKM. With V trimmed by 7 bases and J by 1 base, 6 bases remained unmatched. The CDR3 loop spans 15 amino acids. This CDR3 is CASTRQGLAKNIQYF. The CDR3 DNA is TGTGCCAGCACACGACAGGGGCTGGCCAAAAACATTCAGTACTTC.

The V gene is TRBV4-3, the J gene TRBJ2-1; D unresolved. This CDR3 has 13 amino acids. V shed 0 bases and J shed 5 bases, with 5 bases lying between them. The germline CDR1 and CDR2 sequences are LGHNA and YSLEER. The CDR3 sequence: CASSQELNNEQFF. The CDR3 DNA sequence: TGCGCCAGCAGCCAAGAACTAAACAATGAGCAGTTCTTC.

The V call is TRBV2, the J call TRBJ1-3, with D perhaps matching TRBD1 (5 bases). Germline loops: CDR1 SNHLY, CDR2 FYNNEI. CDR3 size: 16 residues. Trimming stripped 3 bases from V and 0 bases from J, with 12 bases between. The CDR3 DNA reads TGTGCCAGCAGTGATGTGGGACGCATCTCTGGAAACACCATATATTTT. Translating gives CASSDVGRISGNTIYF.

The V gene is TRBV28, the J gene TRBJ2-1; 9 nucleotides align to TRBD1. Trimming cost V 4 bases and J 4 bases; bases outside gene matches: 14. The CDR3 totals 18 residues. Germline V CDR1 and CDR2: MDHEN, SYDVKM. The CDR3 region is CASSSHLGGTGRYNEQFF. The CDR3 coding sequence is TGTGCCAGCAGTTCACACCTTGGGGGGACAGGGCGTTACAATGAGCAGTTCTTC. Full variable domain (outside the CDR3, taken from reference TRBV28 and TRBJ2-1): DVKVTQSSRYLVKRTGEKVFLECVQDMDHENMFWYRQDPGLGLRLIYFSYDVKMKEKGDIPEGYSVSREKKERFSLILESASTNQTSMYLCASSSHLGGTGRYNEQFFGPGTRLTVL.

This rearrangement joins TRBV19 to TRBJ1-5; TRBD1 is a possible D gene (6 bases). This CDR3 comprises 18 residues. CDR1 is LNHDA and CDR2 is SQIVND in the germline V gene (reference sequence). Trimming took 6 bases from V and 0 from J, leaving 21 bases between them. The CDR3: CASRGGVGQAYSNQPQHF. CDR3 nucleotides: TGTGCCAGTAGGGGGGGCGTGGGGCAGGCCTATAGCAATCAGCCCCAGCATTTT.

The CDR3 protein is CASSLAKRETQYF. DNA for the CDR3: TGCGCCAGCAGCTTGGCCAAGAGGGAGACCCAGTACTTC. The chain combines TRBV5-1 with TRBJ2-5, with D hard to call. V was shortened by 0 bases and J by 5 bases, with 8 bases between the two germline ends. The CDR3 length is 13 residues. CDR1 is SGHRS, CDR2 YFSETQ, per germline. The variable domain in full, with the rest retrieved from reference TRBV5-1 and TRBJ2-5, is KAGVTQTPRYLIKTRGQQVTLSCSPISGHRSVSWYQQTPGQGLQFLFEYFSETQRNKGNFPGRFSGRQFSNSRSEMNVSTLELGDSALYLCASSLAKRETQYFGPGTRLLVL.

The genes are TRBV5-1 and TRBJ2-2; 8 bases fit TRBD1. The germline CDR1 and CDR2 sequences are SGHRS and YFSETQ. This CDR3 has 16 residues. V was clipped by 2 bases and J by 0 bases; unmatched bases: 3. The CDR3 region is CASSFKQGANTGELFF. The CDR3 DNA is TGCGCCAGCAGCTTCAAACAGGGGGCGAACACCGGGGAGCTGTTTTTT.

The V call is TRBV27, the J call TRBJ2-2; 10 bases align to TRBD2. Germline trimming cut 7 bases from V and 5 bases from J; bases unmatched to any gene: 4. The CDR3 covers 14 residues. The germline CDR1 and CDR2 sequences are MNHEY and SMNVEV (reference sequence). The CDR3 sequence: CASTSGRWTGELFF. The CDR3 coding sequence is TGTGCCAGCACTAGCGGGAGATGGACCGGGGAGCTGTTTTTT.

The gene calls are TRBV28 and TRBJ1-5, with a possible D match to TRBD1 (6 bases). The CDR3 spans 16 residues. V was shortened by 4 bases and J by 3 bases, with 16 bases between the two germline ends. Per germline, CDR1 MDHEN and CDR2 SYDVKM. CDR3 coding DNA: TGTGCCAGCAGTTCGTCACAGGGTAAGGCCAATCAGCCCCAGCATTTT. Translated, it gives CASSSSQGKANQPQHF.

This clone occurred once. The gene calls are TRBV6-6 and TRBJ2-5, with D possibly matching TRBD1 (5 bases). The CDR3 is 13 residues long. Trimming removed 7 bases at V and 1 base at J, with 10 bases between. The V gene's germline CDR1 is MNHNY and CDR2 SVGAGI (reference sequence). DNA of the CDR3: TGTGCCAGCAAACTCGACAGCCAAGAGACCCAGTACTTC. Translating it yields CASKLDSQETQYF.